Listed below are T cell receptor beta chains from one sample, sequenced in a study of radiotherapy plus CTLA-4 blockade in lung cancer. Produced via immunoSEQ multiplex PCR; TCRdb's table is partial and in-frame only. The sample lists under 110,000 clones; roughly 84% were seen once. The material was peripheral blood, obtained from a patient treated with radiotherapy plus ipilimumab. The source is a human donor with non-small cell lung cancer that progressed on radiotherapy plus ipilimumab. Some clones in this sample may be carry-over from other donors' samples. CDR3s include the opening cysteine and the closing phenylalanine or tryptophan. D genes are given only for firm matches. Expanded clones get a size class; other rows say once, few or many, or leave the size out.

CASSATWTYEQYF TGTGCCAGCAGTGCAACATGGACCTACGAGCAGTACTTC . TRBJ2-7 TRBV2 .
CASSPGLPHSGNTIYF TGTGCCAGCAGCCCCGGACTGCCACACTCTGGAAACACCATATATTTT . TRBJ1-3 TRBV14 .
CASSLGSGTYELFF TGTGCCAGCAGCTTAGGGTCAGGGACCTACGAGCTGTTTTTT once TRBJ1-4 TRBV7-2 .
CASSEGRDQETQYF TGTGCCAGCAGTGAGGGCAGGGACCAAGAGACCCAGTACTTC . TRBJ2-5 TRBV2 .
CASSEARVLAGQETQYF TGTGCCAGCAGTGAAGCGAGGGTCTTAGCGGGGCAAGAGACCCAGTACTTC . TRBJ2-5 TRBV6-1 TRBD2
CASGGLGRTDTQYF TGTGCCAGCGGCGGACTAGGGCGCACAGATACGCAGTATTTT . TRBJ2-3 TRBV7-2 TRBD2
CASSLGQGRYEQYF TGTGCCAGCAGCTTAGGACAGGGTAGATACGAGCAGTACTTC . TRBJ2-7 TRBV5-4 TRBD1
CASSMDLRTGEAFF TGTGCCAGCAGCATGGACCTCCGGACGGGGGAAGCTTTCTTT once TRBJ1-1 TRBV9 .
CASSPNRAGQPQHF TGTGCCAGCAGCCCCAACAGGGCTGGGCAGCCCCAGCATTTT . TRBJ1-5 TRBV11-2 .
CASSPFLGELFF TGTGCCAGCAGCCCGTTCCTAGGGGAGCTGTTTTTT . TRBJ2-2 TRBV5-4 .
CASSQLGRTDTQYF TGCGCCAGCAGTCAACTAGGGCGCACAGATACGCAGTATTTT few TRBJ2-3 TRBV5-1 .
CASSWQGDYGYTF TGTGCCAGCAGTTGGCAGGGGGACTATGGCTACACCTTC . TRBJ1-2 TRBV6-6 TRBD1
CASSLEAGGPETQYF TGCGCCAGCAGCTTGGAGGCGGGGGGGCCAGAGACCCAGTACTTC . TRBJ2-5 TRBV5-1 TRBD2
CASSLGSIGELFF TGCGCCAGCAGCTTGGGGTCAATCGGGGAGCTGTTTTTT . TRBJ2-2 TRBV5-1 .
CASSDRGAGTQYF TGTGCCAGCAGTGACAGGGGCGCTGGGACCCAGTACTTC . TRBJ2-5 TRBV6-1 .
CASSRIPSGAQDTQYF TGTGCCAGCAGCCGAATACCTAGCGGGGCCCAAGATACGCAGTATTTT . TRBJ2-3 TRBV7-6 TRBD2
CASSLLSEGSPLHF TGCGCCAGCAGCCTCCTCTCGGAGGGCTCACCCCTCCACTTT . TRBJ1-6 TRBV4-3 .
CASSLRGGATTTDTQYF TGCGCCAGCAGCTTGCGAGGGGGTGCCACCACCACAGATACGCAGTATTTT . TRBJ2-3 TRBV5-1 .
CASRAHRPSPGEQFF TGTGCCAGCAGGGCCCACCGCCCGTCTCCCGGTGAGCAGTTCTTC . TRBJ2-1 TRBV6-6 .
CASSLADRGLYGYTF TGTGCCAGCAGTTTAGCAGACAGGGGGCTCTATGGCTACACCTTC . TRBJ1-2 TRBV27 TRBD1
CASSSPGGPQHF TGTGCCAGCAGTTCCCCCGGGGGGCCCCAGCATTTT . TRBJ1-5 TRBV28 .
CASSLAEGATYEQYF TGTGCCAGCAGCTTGGCGGAGGGGGCCACCTACGAGCAGTACTTC . TRBJ2-7 TRBV5-4 .
CASGYGGGAGNTQYF TGTGCCAGCGGGTACGGCGGGGGGGCGGGGAATACGCAGTATTTT . TRBJ2-3 TRBV27 TRBD2
CASSPTPGFVGYTF TGTGCCAGCAGCCCCACTCCGGGGTTCGTCGGCTACACCTTC . TRBJ1-2 TRBV5-6 .
CASWDRLGGELFF TGTGCCAGTTGGGACAGGTTAGGCGGGGAGCTGTTTTTT . TRBJ2-2 TRBV19 TRBD1
CASSLVGTSTDTQYF TGTGCCAGCAGCTTAGTGGGGACCAGCACAGATACGCAGTATTTT . TRBJ2-3 TRBV13 .
CASSASDLVAEAFF TGTGCCAGCAGTGCCTCGGACTTGGTTGCTGAAGCTTTCTTT . TRBJ1-1 TRBV2 .
CASSEVRTGRRDIQYF TGTGCCAGCAGTGAAGTAAGGACAGGGCGGAGGGACATTCAGTACTTC . TRBJ2-4 TRBV6-1 TRBD1
CATSRGTGAFTEAFF TGTGCCACCAGCAGAGGTACAGGGGCTTTTACTGAAGCTTTCTTT once TRBJ1-1 TRBV15 TRBD1